This T cell receptor (beta chain) was observed in a study of blood T cell dynamics during melanoma immunotherapy (dated by TCRdb to 2020 to 2022). Regarding the research as a whole: All patients had metastatic melanoma and were given first-line pembrolizumab or nivolumab plus ipilimumab as standard of care in the United Kingdom. To find early correlates of response, peripheral T cell receptor repertoires were profiled in metastatic melanoma patients before and after one cycle of checkpoint inhibitor therapy. A training cohort was formed from consecutive patients, and a further independent group of patients from the same centre was pooled into an external validation set.

On this clone: Its target antigen remains unknown. No much larger clonotype is one base removed from it; base qualities were not supplied.

Study-wide conclusions, independent of this receptor: The relatively small sample size was recognized as a factor that could limit how well the results generalize. Whether the T cell clones behind the repertoire changes were melanoma-specific or instead reflected general immune activation was something the study could not determine. Unlike progressors, patients who went on to achieve disease control showed a bifurcated reorganization of the PBMC repertoire at W3, with either increased clonality or increased diversity.

The intended sense of this specimen's time point label: pre-treatment baseline. Blood was sampled before treatment (T0) and at week 3 (W3), after the first cycle of checkpoint blockade. Except for two patients with rapid clinical progression, response was assessed 12 weeks after the first infusion by RECIST 1.1; disease control meant complete response, partial response or stable disease. Patients with prior systemic cancer treatment, concomitant immunosuppressant therapy or synchronous other active malignancies were excluded. Bulk PBMC and plasma cell-free DNA were both sequenced for TCR beta so that circulating cells and T cell turnover could be tracked. PBMC were isolated from blood with Lymphoprep and SepMate tubes, followed by red cell lysis. QIAamp DNA Blood Mini kits were used to extract DNA from both PBMC and sorted T cell subsets. CDR3 length: 14 amino acids, cysteine to phenylalanine. The CDR3 DNA has 42 bases and is translated from base 1. CDR1 and CDR2 (MNHEY, SMNVEV) derive from the germline V gene (reference sequence). Trimming at the junction amounts to 10 bases on V and 5 bases on J, and the germline ends lie 17 bases apart.

Every bulk PBMC sample was loaded with the same fixed amount of around 400 ng of DNA. The immunoSEQ TCRb Assay kit was used according to manufacturer instructions to amplify TCR beta CDR3 sequences from genomic DNA. The KAPA Library Quantification Kit for Illumina platforms was used to quantify pooled libraries by qPCR. Pooled libraries were sequenced on an Illumina NextSeq 500, clustered at roughly 0.55-1.1 pM. The source study handled its data this way. The TCR data were analyzed using immunoSEQ ANALYZER and the R LymphoSeq package. A rearrangement efficiency score was calculated as productive divided by the sum of productive and non-productive CDR3 sequences. Within each patient, timepoints were compared pairwise for clonality, measured with the Gini coefficient, and for diversity, measured with the Renyi index at alpha=1. In LymphoSeq, clonal relatedness was computed with an edit distance of 3 and repertoire similarity was computed with the Bhattacharyya coefficient. Linear discriminant analysis on week-3 changes in clonality and diversity was built with the R MASS and caret packages to classify response. TCRdb limited this immuneACCESS table to in-frame rearrangements with V and J called. A share of clones is missing; checked studies link under half to unresolved V genes, and the rest is unexplained. The D gene and trimming were derived from the DNA, and the V and J assignments and clone size from that table. This sample comprises approximately 15,000 clones, about 85% of them detected only once. The ten biggest clones cover around 4.4% of the sample.

The sample in question was blood, obtained from a patient treated with checkpoint blockade. This TCR was recovered from a human donor with melanoma. Here the chain combines TRBV27 and TRBJ1-4; no D gene can be assigned with confidence. The CDR3 protein: CATPRRLQNEKLFF. In nucleotide form, the sequence is TGTGCCACCCCTAGGAGGCTCCAGAATGAAAAACTGTTTTTT.